Shown below are 2 T cell receptor beta chains from a single sample sequenced in a study of shared clonotypes between healthy human individuals. Method: immunoSEQ multiplex PCR; TCRdb's copy keeps in-frame clones and lacks some. The sample carries 1 million to 1.2 million clones, 77% recorded once. Sequencing was done on a sample of memory CD4+ T cells from PBMCs. Indicated subset: CD45RA-negative fraction. These receptors originate from a man between 18 and 29 years old in good health. Some clones in this sample may be carry-over from other donors' samples.

V usage is TRBV9 and J usage is TRBJ1-2, with 7 positions matching TRBD1. Trimming cost V 3 bases and J 4 bases; bases outside gene matches: 6. Germline CDR1 SGDLS, CDR2 YYNGEE. This CDR3 comprises 14 residues. CDR3: CASSGDSHPYGYTF. CDR3 in DNA: TGTGCCAGCAGCGGGGACAGCCATCCCTATGGCTACACCTTC.

Points on this clone: This sample also contains other DNA sequences that code for the same CDR3. The chain carries TRBV7-9 and TRBJ2-3; maybe TRBD1 (6 bases). Trimming shortened V by 1 base and J by 2 bases, and 10 bases separated the two germline ends. In germline, CDR1 is SEHNR, CDR2 FQNEAQ (reference sequence). The CDR3 loop spans 15 amino acids. The CDR3 sequence: CASSLGTASTDTQYF. The DNA of the CDR3 is TGTGCCAGCAGCTTAGGGACAGCTTCCACAGATACGCAGTATTTT. Using reference TRBV7-9 and TRBJ2-3 for the parts outside the CDR3, the full variable domain is DTGVSQNPRHKITKRGQNVTFRCDPISEHNRLYWYRQTLGQGPEFLTYFQNEAQLEKSRLLSDRFSAERPKGSFSTLEIQRTEQGDSAMYLCASSLGTASTDTQYFGPGTRLTVL.